Listed here are 23 T cell receptor beta chains from one sample, sequenced in a study of T-cell memory formation after mild COVID-19. TCRdb reanalysed the 5' RACE reads using MiXCR and keeps one entry per CDR3 protein. The data contain roughly 100,000 distinct CDR3 sequences, over 15% of them singletons. Sequenced material: PBMCs or a T cell subset sorted from them (not recorded which). The receptor source for this set is an adult woman who had mild COVID-19 (a few samples of this study predate the infection). Cell type and time point are not known.

The chain recombines TRBV24-1 with TRBJ2-1; a weak D match, TRBD1 (5 bases). Germline V lookup: CDR1 KGHDR, CDR2 SFDVKD. The CDR3 runs to 14 residues. Trimming removed 4 bases at V and 8 bases at J, with 14 bases between. In DNA form, the CDR3 reads TGTGCCACCAGTGACACCAACTGGGGCGATGAGCAGTTCTTC. Protein sequence: CATSDTNWGDEQFF.

This clonotype was counted only a few times. The chain carries TRBV20-1 and TRBJ1-1; D uncertain. Trimming removed 7 bases at V and 2 bases at J, with 11 bases between. The CDR3 totals 12 residues. CDR1 is DFQATT, CDR2 SNEGSKA, per germline (reference sequence). CDR3: CSGVRVNTEAFF. Written as DNA, the CDR3 is TGCAGTGGAGTACGGGTTAACACTGAAGCTTTCTTT.

The rearrangement links TRBV20-1 to TRBJ1-5; D uncertain. Trimming cost V 2 bases and J 0 bases, with 8 bases left between them. In germline, CDR1 is DFQATT, CDR2 SNEGSKA (reference sequence). The CDR3 has 14 amino acids. In DNA, the CDR3 is TGCAGTGCTAGAACCGGCGGTAGCAATCAGCCCCAGCATTTT. It yields the protein CSARTGGSNQPQHF.

This clonotype was counted a few times. The V gene is TRBV7-9, the J gene TRBJ2-1; no reliable D call. Trimming cost V 2 bases and J 2 bases, with 13 bases left between them. The CDR3 runs 16 residues. Germline loops: CDR1 SEHNR, CDR2 FQNEAQ (reference sequence). This chain's CDR3 is CASSLTPPAPYNEQFF. In DNA, the CDR3 is TGTGCCAGCAGCTTAACCCCTCCAGCCCCCTACAATGAGCAGTTCTTC.

This clonotype was detected many times. V is TRBV12-3 or TRBV12-4 and J is TRBJ2-1, with D perhaps matching TRBD1 (5 bases). Trimming stripped 2 bases from V and 0 bases from J, with 5 bases between. The CDR3 covers 14 residues. The CDR3 reads CASSLRGSYNEQFF. CDR3 in DNA: TGTGCCAGCAGTTTAAGGGGCTCCTACAATGAGCAGTTCTTC.

Written as DNA, the CDR3 is TGTGCCAGCAGTTTAGCCCCAAAGGGCCCGGAGCAGTACTTC. This sequence encodes CASSLAPKGPEQYF. The chain uses TRBV12-3 or TRBV12-4 and TRBJ2-7; unclear D gene. Trimming removed 0 bases from V and 7 bases from J, with 13 bases in between. The CDR3 sequence is 14 residues long.

The chain uses TRBV12-3 or TRBV12-4 and TRBJ1-4; possibly TRBD1 for D (6 bases). The length of the CDR3 is 13 residues. The V end lost 5 bases, the J end lost 11 bases, and 15 bases lay between the germline ends. CDR3: CASSGGAGEKLFF. The DNA for the CDR3 is TGTGCCAGCAGTGGAGGGGCAGGGGAGAAACTGTTTTTT.

This clonotype was recorded a few times. The V gene is TRBV25-1, the J gene TRBJ1-2; D perhaps matches TRBD1 (5 bases). V lost 4 bases, J lost 4 bases, and 13 bases lay in between. This CDR3 spans 14 amino acids. CDR1 and CDR2 (germline): MGHDK, SYGVNS. CDR3 DNA sequence: TGTGCCAGCAGTGCTCAGGGTTCCCCCTATGGCTACACCTTC. As protein: CASSAQGSPYGYTF.

This clonotype was seen more than once but under ten times. The chain links TRBV7-8 to TRBJ2-5; a possible D gene is TRBD2 (6 bases). The length of the CDR3 is 15 residues. V was trimmed by 0 bases and J by 0 bases, leaving 8 bases between them. Germline loops: CDR1 SGHVS, CDR2 FQNEAQ. This chain's CDR3 is CASSLARDYQETQYF. DNA of the CDR3: TGTGCCAGCAGCTTAGCCCGGGACTACCAAGAGACCCAGTACTTC.

The chain has TRBV4-1 and TRBJ1-2; the D is unclear. The V end lost 4 bases, the J end lost 4 bases, and 19 bases lay between the germline ends. The CDR3 length is 16 residues. The V gene's germline CDR1 is MGHRA and CDR2 YSYEKL. The CDR3 region is CASSLVPGSPIYGYTF. The CDR3 DNA follows: TGCGCCAGCAGCCTCGTCCCGGGGAGTCCAATCTATGGCTACACCTTC.

This clonotype was seen a handful of times. The chain couples TRBV29-1 to TRBJ2-7; 12 nucleotides line up with TRBD2. The junction had 10 bases not matched to a gene; V was cut back by 5 bases and J by 5 bases. There are 15 residues in the CDR3. Germline loops: CDR1 SQVTM, CDR2 ANQGSEA. This chain's CDR3 is CSVLGLAGYPNEQYF. The CDR3 coding sequence is TGCAGCGTTCTAGGACTAGCGGGATATCCCAACGAGCAGTACTTC.

This clonotype was counted only a few times. J is TRBJ2-7 and V is TRBV7-8; no clear D gene. Trimming cost V 8 bases and J 4 bases, with 15 bases left between them. The V gene's germline CDR1 is SGHVS and CDR2 FQNEAQ. The CDR3 length is 13 residues. The CDR3 nucleotides are TGTGCCAGCGGGTACATGAGTCATTACGAGCAGTACTTC. Its protein product is CASGYMSHYEQYF.

V and J are TRBV7-9 and TRBJ2-3; D may be TRBD1 (6 bases). This CDR3 comprises 16 residues. The germline V and J ends were trimmed by 4 bases and 2 bases, with 16 bases remaining between them. CDR1 and CDR2 from the germline V gene are SEHNR and FQNEAQ (reference sequence). This chain's CDR3 is CASSSPNREYTDTQYF. As DNA, the CDR3 is TGTGCCAGCAGCTCGCCTAACAGGGAATACACAGATACGCAGTATTTT. Full variable domain (missing parts from reference TRBV7-9 and TRBJ2-3): DTGVSQNPRHKITKRGQNVTFRCDPISEHNRLYWYRQTLGQGPEFLTYFQNEAQLEKSRLLSDRFSAERPKGSFSTLEIQRTEQGDSAMYLCASSSPNREYTDTQYFGPGTRLTVL.

DNA of the CDR3: TGTGCCAGCAGTTTGACAGGAGTTCAGCCCCAGCATTTT. Translating it yields CASSLTGVQPQHF. The V call is TRBV12-3 or TRBV12-4, the J call TRBJ1-5; maybe TRBD1 (6 bases). This CDR3 comprises 13 residues. Trimming took 3 bases from V and 6 from J, leaving 9 bases between them.

This clonotype has more than one count but fewer than ten. V is TRBV3-1 and J is TRBJ2-7, with D possibly TRBD2 on 6 matching bases. The CDR3 sequence is 14 residues long. Deletions cut 5 bases from V and 5 bases from J, with 16 bases between. Germline V gene lookup returns CDR1 LGHDT and CDR2 YNNKEL (reference sequence). CDR3: CASSAGQGWDEQYF. CDR3 DNA: TGTGCCAGCAGCGCGGGGCAGGGTTGGGACGAGCAGTACTTC.

This chain links TRBV7-6 with TRBJ2-1; possible D gene TRBD2, 5 bases. The length of the CDR3 is 16 residues. Germline CDR1 and CDR2: SGHVS and FNYEAQ. The germline V and J ends were trimmed by 1 base and 5 bases, with 15 bases remaining between them. CDR3 sequence reads: CASSLESGGWHNEQFF. As DNA, the CDR3 is TGTGCCAGCAGCTTAGAAAGCGGAGGCTGGCACAATGAGCAGTTCTTC.

The V and J genes are TRBV4-2 and TRBJ2-1; D gene ambiguous. The CDR3 runs to 11 residues. Germline V gene lookup returns CDR1 LGHNA and CDR2 YNFKEQ. Trimming removed 3 bases at V and 7 bases at J, with 4 bases between. CDR3 residues: CASSQANEQFF. CDR3 bases: TGTGCCAGCAGCCAGGCTAATGAGCAGTTCTTC.

The chain combines TRBV27 with TRBJ2-3; TRBD2 agrees at 8 bases. Germline CDR1 MNHEY, CDR2 SMNVEV (reference sequence). CDR3 length: 12 residues. V trimming: 6 bases; J trimming: 6 bases; junction bases outside the gene matches: 2. The CDR3 DNA sequence: TGTGCCAGCAGACTAGCGGCGGATACGCAGTATTTT. Protein sequence: CASRLAADTQYF.

The V and J genes are TRBV27 and TRBJ2-5; 8 nucleotides align to TRBD1. V trimming: 4 bases; J trimming: 2 bases; junction bases outside the gene matches: 3. Germline V CDR1 and CDR2: MNHEY, SMNVEV (reference sequence). This CDR3 is 14 amino acids long. CDR3 in DNA: TGTGCCAGCAGTTGGACAGGGCCTCAAGAGACCCAGTACTTC. It codes for CASSWTGPQETQYF.

This clonotype was recorded a few times. V gene TRBV30 combines with J gene TRBJ2-7; 9 bases are a match to TRBD2. CDR3 length: 15 residues. Germline V gene lookup returns CDR1 GTSNPN and CDR2 SVGIG (reference sequence). With V trimmed by 0 bases and J by 6 bases, 9 bases remained unmatched. The CDR3: CAWSVVIKREAEQYF. The CDR3 DNA reads TGTGCCTGGAGTGTGGTCATAAAGCGGGAGGCCGAGCAGTACTTC.

This clonotype was observed a handful of times. The gene calls are TRBV20-1 and TRBJ2-7, with D unclear. Germline V lookup: CDR1 DFQATT, CDR2 SNEGSKA (reference sequence). The CDR3 contains 13 residues. The V gene lost 3 bases and the J gene lost 0 bases, with 9 bases spanning the gap. This CDR3 is CSASLLFSYEQYF. DNA for the CDR3: TGCAGTGCTAGTCTTTTATTCTCCTACGAGCAGTACTTC.

This clonotype was observed a handful of times. J is TRBJ2-7 and V is TRBV9; 11 bases match TRBD2. The trim removed 4 bases at V and 6 bases at J, leaving 6 bases unmatched. The CDR3 length is 14 residues. Germline assignment: CDR1 SGDLS and CDR2 YYNGEE. Here the CDR3 DNA reads TGTGCCAGCAGCCGAACTAGCGGGAGACTCGAGCAGTACTTC. Amino acid sequence: CASSRTSGRLEQYF.

The V and J genes are TRBV18 and TRBJ2-7; tentatively, D is TRBD1 (5 bases). CDR1 KGHSH and CDR2 LQKENI come from the germline V gene. The V and J ends lost 3 bases and 4 bases respectively, with 10 bases between them. There are 13 residues in the CDR3. In DNA, the CDR3 is TGTGCCAGCTCACCCCCCGACAGATACGAGCAGTACTTC. Its translation: CASSPPDRYEQYF.